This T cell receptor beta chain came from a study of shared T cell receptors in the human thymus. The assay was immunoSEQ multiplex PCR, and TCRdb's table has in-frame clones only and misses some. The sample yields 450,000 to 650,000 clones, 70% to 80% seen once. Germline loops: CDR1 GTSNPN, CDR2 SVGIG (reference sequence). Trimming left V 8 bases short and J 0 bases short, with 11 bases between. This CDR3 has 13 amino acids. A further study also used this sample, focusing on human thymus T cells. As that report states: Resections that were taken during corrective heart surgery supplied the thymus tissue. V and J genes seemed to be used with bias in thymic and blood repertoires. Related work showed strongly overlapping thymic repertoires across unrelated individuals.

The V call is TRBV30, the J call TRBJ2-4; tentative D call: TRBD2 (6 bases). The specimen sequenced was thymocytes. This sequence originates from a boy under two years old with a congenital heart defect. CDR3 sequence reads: CAVAALAKNIQYF. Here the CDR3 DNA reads TGTGCCGTAGCGGCGCTAGCCAAAAACATTCAGTACTTC.